The clone carrying this T cell receptor beta chain was seen a few times. This entry belongs to a study of low-dose radiotherapy and immunotherapy resistance in tumors. Overall study context: Doses of 0.5 Gy per fraction every 2 weeks, totaling 6.5 Gy, went to Cohort 1.

J lost 3 bases, V lost 0 bases, and 6 bases had no gene match. The CDR3 length is 16 residues. Per germline, CDR1 SGDLS and CDR2 YYNGEE. Gene-specific TRAV and TRBV primers were used for first-strand cDNA, covering alpha and beta chains. TCRs underwent about 22 PCR cycles of amplification with a constant-region primer and V-primer adapter. TCRdb redid the calling of the reads with MiXCR, one entry per CDR3 protein. The data show 57,000 or so distinct CDR3 sequences, almost 25% seen once. Time point specified: before trial treatment. The sequencing used PBMCs, collected before treatment. The TCR comes from a male donor with prostate cancer. The chain carries TRBV9 and TRBJ2-7, with 10 bases that match TRBD2. CDR3 sequence reads: CASSVGSGGTSYEQYF. The CDR3 nucleotides are TGTGCCAGCAGCGTAGGTAGCGGGGGGACAAGCTACGAGCAGTACTTC.